The 30 T cell receptor beta chains below were found in one sample sequenced in a study of blood T cell repertoires in COVID-19. Here immunoSEQ multiplex PCR was the method, and the copy in TCRdb shows in-frame clones only, minus some. Altogether roughly 100,000 clones are present, about 91% being singletons, with the ten largest covering about 2%. The sample was peripheral blood. The receptors originated from a human donor with active COVID-19. The donor label of this sample is uncertain.

The chain uses TRBV5-1 and TRBJ1-3; the match to TRBD1 covers 8 bases. J lost 4 bases, V lost 4 bases, and 10 bases had no gene match. This CDR3 is built from 16 residues. Germline-derived CDR1 and CDR2 are SGHRS and YFSETQ. CDR3 region: CASSRTGPFGGNTIYF. DNA for the CDR3: TGCGCCAGCAGCAGGACAGGGCCATTTGGCGGAAACACCATATATTTT.

The chain combines TRBV18 with TRBJ1-1; D unclear. V was cut by 6 bases and J by 6 bases, with 14 bases left in between. Germline V gene sequence: CDR1 KGHSH, CDR2 LQKENI. The CDR3 totals 13 residues. The CDR3 DNA sequence: TGTGCCAGCTCCCAACCGGGGAGGGCTGAAGCTTTCTTT. It codes for CASSQPGRAEAFF.

V and J are TRBV5-4 and TRBJ2-3; maybe TRBD1 (6 bases). The CDR3 consists of 16 residues. Germline CDR1 SGHNT, CDR2 YYREEE (reference sequence). Trimming took off 4 bases at V and 3 bases at J, with 18 bases between the two ends. The DNA of the CDR3 is TGTGCCAGCAGCCCGGACAGCGCCAGGGCGACAGATACGCAGTATTTT. Protein product: CASSPDSARATDTQYF.

The chain uses TRBV7-8 and TRBJ2-1, with 7 bases that match TRBD1. There are 14 residues in the CDR3. V lost 6 bases to trimming and J lost 4 bases; unmatched junction nucleotides: 6. From germline, CDR1 is SGHVS and CDR2 FQNEAQ. The chain's CDR3 is CASSTGTDYNEQFF. The DNA for the CDR3 is TGTGCCAGCAGTACCGGGACAGATTACAATGAGCAGTTCTTC.

The chain combines TRBV6-5 with TRBJ1-6; D uncertain. Deletions cut 6 bases from V and 6 bases from J, with 12 bases between. Germline assignment: CDR1 MNHEY and CDR2 SVGAGI. This CDR3 contains 14 residues. The CDR3 DNA sequence: TGTGCCAGCAGAAAAGAACTCTCTAATTCACCCCTCCACTTT. Translated, it gives CASRKELSNSPLHF.

The genes are TRBV18 and TRBJ2-3, with 10 bases identical to TRBD2. Germline CDR1 KGHSH, CDR2 LQKENI. CDR3 length: 16 residues. Losses at the gene ends were 3 bases for V and 2 bases for J; bases not matched to a gene: 5. The CDR3 nucleotides read TGTGCCAGCTCACCCCTTAGCGGGGGGCTCACAGATACGCAGTATTTT. Its protein is CASSPLSGGLTDTQYF. The full variable domain, with the rest looked up from reference TRBV18 and TRBJ2-3, is NAGVMQNPRHLVRRRGQEARLRCSPMKGHSHVYWYRQLPEEGLKFMVYLQKENIIDESGMPKERFSAEFPKEGPSILRIQQVVRGDSAAYFCASSPLSGGLTDTQYFGPGTRLTVL.

This clone was picked up one time. The chain combines TRBV14 with TRBJ2-2, with 8 positions matching TRBD2. The CDR3 consists of 16 residues. Germline V gives CDR1 SGHDN, CDR2 FVKESK. V gave up 0 bases and J gave up 7 bases; unmatched junction bases: 7. The CDR3 sequence is CASSQEPGGSIGELFF. CDR3 bases: TGTGCCAGCAGCCAAGAACCGGGGGGGTCGATCGGGGAGCTGTTTTTT.

The chain links TRBV9 to TRBJ2-5, with D perhaps TRBD1 (5 bases). CDR1 SGDLS and CDR2 YYNGEE come from the germline V gene. The V end was cut by 0 bases, the J end by 2 bases, with 11 bases between. The CDR3 sequence is 15 residues long. The CDR3 sequence: CASSVASDRQETQYF. CDR3 sequence (DNA): TGTGCCAGCAGCGTAGCGTCAGACAGACAAGAGACCCAGTACTTC.

This chain uses TRBV9 with TRBJ1-3, with D unresolved. This CDR3 is 13 amino acids long. V shed 0 bases and J shed 4 bases, with 5 bases lying between them. Germline V gene lookup returns CDR1 SGDLS and CDR2 YYNGEE. In DNA, the CDR3 is TGTGCCAGCAGCGTAGGTCAAGGAAACACCATATATTTT. As protein: CASSVGQGNTIYF. Supplemented by reference TRBV9 and TRBJ1-3, the full variable domain reads DSGVTQTPKHLITATGQRVTLRCSPRSGDLSVYWYQQSLDQGLQFLIQYYNGEERAKGNILERFSAQQFPDLHSELNLSSLELGDSALYFCASSVGQGNTIYFGEGSWLTVV.

This chain joins TRBV4-2 and TRBJ2-1, with 12 nucleotides matching TRBD2. The CDR3 runs 17 residues. Trimming removed 0 bases from V and 2 bases from J; junction bases left unmatched: 2. CDR1 LGHNA and CDR2 YNFKEQ come from the germline V gene. In DNA form, the CDR3 reads TGTGCCAGCAGCCAAGATTCTAGCGGGGGGGCCTACAATGAGCAGTTCTTC. Translating gives CASSQDSSGGAYNEQFF.

The V call is TRBV6-2 or TRBV6-3, the J call TRBJ2-7, with D possibly matching TRBD1 (5 bases). The germline CDR1 and CDR2 sequences are MNHEY and SVGEGT. The V end lost 5 bases, the J end lost 4 bases, and 15 bases lay between the germline ends. This CDR3 comprises 14 residues. CDR3 sequence: CASSQPDKSYEQYF. Written as DNA, the CDR3 is TGTGCCAGCAGTCAACCGGACAAATCGTACGAGCAGTACTTC.

J is TRBJ2-2 and V is TRBV7-9; TRBD2 agrees at 11 bases. Unmatched junction bases numbered 10, after V lost 0 bases and J lost 4 bases. CDR3 length: 19 amino acids. Germline V lookup: CDR1 SEHNR, CDR2 FQNEAQ (reference sequence). The CDR3: CASSLALAGGRGGTGELFF. CDR3 coding DNA: TGTGCCAGCAGCTTAGCCCTAGCGGGGGGCCGAGGGGGCACCGGGGAGCTGTTTTTT.

This clone has a handful of counts. The J gene is TRBJ1-2, the V gene TRBV6-4; TRBD1 agrees at 10 bases. This CDR3 comprises 16 residues. Germline CDR1 is MRHNA and CDR2 is SNTAGT. Trimming took 1 base from V and 3 from J; bases not matched to a gene: 5. CDR3: CASSDYGQGVDYGYTF. The CDR3 DNA follows: TGTGCCAGCAGTGACTACGGACAGGGGGTCGACTATGGCTACACCTTC.

The V and J genes are TRBV27 and TRBJ1-6; D remains unclear. CDR3 size: 15 residues. V lost 5 bases and J 3 bases, leaving 11 bases between the germline ends. Germline CDR1 MNHEY, CDR2 SMNVEV (reference sequence). In DNA form, the CDR3 reads TGTGCCAGCAGTCTTGGCTTACGCTATAATTCACCCCTCCACTTT. Translating it yields CASSLGLRYNSPLHF.

The chain couples TRBV2 to TRBJ1-1, with D possibly being TRBD1 (6 bases). V was cut by 2 bases and J by 1 base, with 8 bases left in between. Germline lookup yields CDR1 SNHLY and CDR2 FYNNEI. The CDR3 length is 14 residues. Here the CDR3 DNA reads TGTGCCAGCAGTGAATGGACAGAGAACACTGAAGCTTTCTTT. Its protein is CASSEWTENTEAFF. Supplemented by reference TRBV2 and TRBJ1-1, the full variable domain reads EPEVTQTPSHQVTQMGQEVILRCVPISNHLYFYWYRQILGQKVEFLVSFYNNEISEKSEIFDDQFSVERPDGSNFTLKIRSTKLEDSAMYFCASSEWTENTEAFFGQGTRLTVV.

The chain carries TRBV9 and TRBJ1-3; TRBD1 might be the D (5 bases). V lost 0 bases, J lost 2 bases, and 9 bases lay in between. Germline values: CDR1 SGDLS, CDR2 YYNGEE. The CDR3 spans 15 residues. This CDR3 reads CASSVGQGTGNTIYF. The CDR3 DNA reads TGTGCCAGCAGCGTAGGGCAGGGAACTGGAAACACCATATATTTT.

This clone has a single count. V usage is TRBV7-8 and J usage is TRBJ1-4, with no clear D. The CDR3 runs to 14 residues. Trimming removed 5 bases from V and 7 bases from J, with 14 bases in between. CDR1 SGHVS and CDR2 FQNEAQ come from the germline V gene. The CDR3 DNA sequence: TGTGCCAGCAGCCCCCGAGTGGGCCGTGAAAAACTGTTTTTT. Translated: CASSPRVGREKLFF.

V and J are TRBV6-5 and TRBJ1-1, with 8 nucleotides matching TRBD1. The CDR3 extends over 15 amino acids. Germline V gene sequence: CDR1 MNHEY, CDR2 SVGAGI. The trim removed 5 bases at V and 3 bases at J, leaving 8 bases unmatched. CDR3 loop: CASSPITGGDTEAFF. DNA of the CDR3: TGTGCCAGCAGTCCAATTACAGGGGGAGACACTGAAGCTTTCTTT.

The chain recombines TRBV6-1 with TRBJ2-1; D might be TRBD1 (6 bases). The V end was cut by 1 base, the J end by 4 bases, with 11 bases between. This CDR3 has 15 amino acids. Germline lookup yields CDR1 MNHNS and CDR2 SASEGT. The CDR3 sequence: CASSEVRGAYNEQFF. The CDR3 DNA sequence: TGTGCCAGCAGTGAAGTCAGGGGAGCGTACAATGAGCAGTTCTTC.

The chain uses TRBV27 and TRBJ2-7; 7 positions agree with TRBD2. Per the germline V gene, CDR1 is MNHEY and CDR2 is SMNVEV (reference sequence). This CDR3 has 13 residues. V lost 2 bases and J lost 2; bases outside the gene matches: 0. The CDR3 DNA sequence: TGTGCCAGCAGTTTAGCGGGGGCCTACGAGCAGTACTTC. Its protein is CASSLAGAYEQYF.

The rearrangement joins TRBV5-4 to TRBJ2-7, with 9 bases fitting TRBD1. CDR1 is SGHNT and CDR2 is YYREEE in the germline V gene (reference sequence). CDR3 length equals 16 residues. The ends lost 4 bases at V and 6 bases at J; junction bases unmatched: 14. CDR3 bases: TGTGCCAGCAGCCCGACACCGGGACAGGGATTAGTCGAGCAGTACTTC. It specifies CASSPTPGQGLVEQYF.

The V call is TRBV5-5, the J call TRBJ1-1; a weak D match, TRBD1 (6 bases). Germline lookup yields CDR1 SGHKS and CDR2 YYEKEE (reference sequence). Trimming left V 2 bases short and J 8 bases short, with 13 bases between. The CDR3 extends over 13 amino acids. CDR3 sequence (DNA): TGTGCCAGCAGCTTAAATTCAGACAGGGAAGCTTTCTTT. Translating gives CASSLNSDREAFF. Based on the CDR3 plus reference TRBV5-5 and TRBJ1-1, the full variable domain is DAGVTQSPTHLIKTRGQQVTLRCSPISGHKSVSWYQQVLGQGPQFIFQYYEKEERGRGNFPDRFSARQFPNYSSELNVNALLLGDSALYLCASSLNSDREAFFGQGTRLTVV.

This rearrangement joins TRBV5-1 to TRBJ2-7, with TRBD1 matching 7 bases. Germline assignment: CDR1 SGHRS and CDR2 YFSETQ. Trimming at V came to 0 bases and at J to 3 bases, leaving 9 bases not matched to a gene. CDR3 size: 16 residues. CDR3 in DNA: TGCGCCAGCAGCTTGGAAGGGGGCGCAGTTTACTACGAGCAGTACTTC. As protein: CASSLEGGAVYYEQYF.

The V and J genes are TRBV7-9 and TRBJ1-2; 7 bases match TRBD1. Trimming took 8 bases from V and 0 from J; bases not matched to a gene: 9. The germline gives CDR1 SEHNR, CDR2 FQNEAQ (reference sequence). This CDR3 region has 15 residues. CDR3 in amino acids: CASQEGAASNYGYTF. The DNA of the CDR3 is TGTGCCAGCCAAGAGGGGGCAGCTTCTAACTATGGCTACACCTTC. Together with reference TRBV7-9 and TRBJ1-2, the CDR3 gives the full variable domain: DTGVSQNPRHKITKRGQNVTFRCDPISEHNRLYWYRQTLGQGPEFLTYFQNEAQLEKSRLLSDRFSAERPKGSFSTLEIQRTEQGDSAMYLCASQEGAASNYGYTFGSGTRLTVV.

The chain employs TRBV11-2 and TRBJ1-4; possible D gene TRBD1, 5 bases. Germline-derived CDR1 and CDR2 are SGHAT and FQNNGV. Trimming took off 5 bases at V and 5 bases at J, with 9 bases between the two ends. CDR3 length: 13 amino acids. The CDR3 bases are TGTGCCAGCAGCAGGGGTCACAATGAAAAACTGTTTTTT. This gives the protein CASSRGHNEKLFF.

This clone was seen once. The rearrangement joins TRBV4-3 to TRBJ2-3; D remains unclear. Germline V gene data show CDR1 as LGHNA and CDR2 as YSLEER. The CDR3 length is 15 residues. V was pared by 0 bases and J by 6 bases, with 13 bases between. CDR3 protein: CASSQDSRVRDTQYF. In DNA form, the CDR3 reads TGCGCCAGCAGCCAAGATTCCCGGGTGAGGGATACGCAGTATTTT.

The V gene is TRBV2, the J gene TRBJ1-1; 9 bases align to TRBD1. The V gene end was trimmed by 5 bases and the J gene end by 5 bases; junction bases not matched to a gene: 6. The CDR3 totals 14 residues. Germline V gene lookup returns CDR1 SNHLY and CDR2 FYNNEI. The CDR3 is CASSSRQGGTEAFF. The CDR3 DNA reads TGTGCCAGCAGTTCCAGACAGGGGGGGACTGAAGCTTTCTTT.

This clone is a singleton in its sample. The chain carries TRBV5-1 and TRBJ1-1; maybe TRBD1 (6 bases). This CDR3 contains 14 residues. Germline lookup yields CDR1 SGHRS and CDR2 YFSETQ. Trimming cost V 2 bases and J 3 bases, with 11 bases left between them. The CDR3 reads CASSFRTADTEAFF. The CDR3, as DNA: TGCGCCAGCAGCTTCCGGACAGCGGACACTGAAGCTTTCTTT.

This chain uses TRBV2 with TRBJ2-5, with D perhaps matching TRBD2 (6 bases). The CDR3 covers 15 residues. Trimming removed 6 bases from V and 4 bases from J, with 18 bases in between. The germline gives CDR1 SNHLY, CDR2 FYNNEI. The CDR3 region is CASSEGLLAGETQYF. Here the CDR3 DNA reads TGTGCCAGCAGCGAGGGACTGCTAGCTGGAGAGACCCAGTACTTC.

This clone was observed a single time. V usage is TRBV7-8 and J usage is TRBJ2-7; possible D gene TRBD2, 7 bases. CDR1 and CDR2 from the germline V gene are SGHVS and FQNEAQ. The ends were cut back, 2 bases at V and 2 bases at J, with 19 bases in the middle. The CDR3 length is 17 residues. CDR3 DNA sequence: TGTGCCAGCAGCTTAAGAGGGGGGCGGGGAGGGGCCTACGAGCAGTACTTC. Translating it yields CASSLRGGRGGAYEQYF.